This T cell receptor (beta chain) appears in the sequencing data of a study of shared clonotypes between healthy human individuals (TCRdb year 2020). Describing the broader study: A few men and two women, aged 18 to 49 years, made up the cohort. For each donor, CD4 naive and CD4 memory were each given three plates, CD8 naive was given two plates, and CD8 memory was given one plate. To increase sequencing depth and limit assay-specific biases, TCR repertoire library preparation and sequencing were carried out by different laboratories using diverse techniques. To estimate repertoire size and how much clonotype sharing occurs between individuals, the study deeply sequenced the blood TCR repertoires of about five healthy adults. Between about 0.85 and 9.5 billion PBMCs per donor were obtained by leukapheresis.

As to this clone: What antigen it recognizes has not been identified. The record has no base qualities; no much larger clone is one base away.

The donors were healthy, HIV-negative adults who had no recently reported acute infections or vaccinations. Every donor was a Caucasian adult residing in Nashville, Tennessee, USA. Magnetic negative selection was used to enrich CD4+ T cells, after which naive cells were positively selected on CD45RA and the negative fraction became the memory subset. After blood collection by leukapheresis, PBMCs were isolated using Ficoll-Histopaque density gradient centrifugation and then cryopreserved in the vapor phase of liquid nitrogen. Purity and quantity of every magnetically sorted T cell population were checked by analytical flow cytometry. Each sorted fraction had its genomic DNA isolated and then quantified by UV absorbance on a Nanodrop 2000c. Using the deep immunoSEQ assay, multiplex PCR amplified TCR CDR3 regions from genomic DNA. Extracted genomic DNA from each cell subset was spread evenly across all wells of several immunoSEQ 96-well plates, with each plate serving as a replicate. Each replicate PCR for sorted subsets received around 200 ng genomic DNA, equal to tens of thousands of T cell genomes. Purified libraries were measured with a Qubit 3.0 fluorometer, size-checked on a Bioanalyzer 2100, and measured again with the KAPA Library Quantification kit. Every immunoSEQ 96-well plate was sequenced on a separate single-read 150-cycle Illumina NextSeq 550 flow cell. Per the original workflow: Because the immunoSEQ output held only junctional sequences and lacked quality scores, the filtering could not match the filtering applied to full-length reads. Sequences were annotated with PyIR, a Python wrapper for IgBLAST v1.9, using IMGT germline references to assign V/J genes and CDR3. Reads were removed for weak V/J assignments (E-value above 1e-6), missing CDR3, stop codons, out-of-frame junctions, or ambiguous translated residues. A V3J clonotype was defined by an identical inferred V gene, J gene, and CDR3 amino acid sequence. The percentage overlap between two repertoires was calculated by dividing the number of shared unique clonotypes by the size of the smaller repertoire. Repertoire richness was assessed with RTK rarefaction, the Chao1 estimator, and Recon v2.1 estimates of unobserved clonotypes. Generation probabilities were computed with OLGA for all TCRbeta clonotypes obtained by the gDNA method from several donors. Drawn from immuneACCESS, this table holds only the in-frame rearrangements with V and J called that TCRdb kept. Clones are partly lost; checked studies trace under half to an unresolved V gene and leave the rest unexplained. Clone size and V and J calls were adopted from that table, with D and trimming inferred from the DNA. This sample comprises around 1.6 million clones, 98% of them detected only once. The biggest ten clones account for approximately 0.44% of the sample.

Here is what the overall study found, with its caveats: Pairwise subsampling led to the expectation that sequencing depth would affect the degree of clonotype sharing among donors. When a handful of donors were compared, the shared fraction of clonotypes was approximately 5% for naive CD4, roughly 3.4% for naive CD8, 2.3% for memory CD4, and less than 0.5% for memory CD8. Naive subsets generally had larger estimated clonotype richness than memory subsets. Because the study included a small number of donors, the genetic and exposure-history diversity represented was limited. Rarefaction of sorted-subset datasets indicated incomplete sequencing despite the large sequencing depth. Compared with non-shared clonotypes, clonotypes shared by all four sorted-subset donors had higher generation probabilities. Sampling was restricted to blood, and TCR repertoires in tissue are likely to differ from TCR repertoires in blood.

The receptor's source is a man younger than 40 in good health. Sequencing was performed on naive CD4+ T cells sorted from blood. This sample's cell subset or site label indicates: CD45RA+ positively selected.

At the DNA level, the sequence is TGTAGAGGCTACGAGCAGTACTTC. Its coded protein is CRGYEQYF. The V and J segments used are TRBV28 and TRBJ2-7; no confident D gene assignment can be made. The CDR3 spans 8 residues, from the cysteine through the phenylalanine. Of all the DNA, just the CDR3 is kept, 24 bases in frame from base 1. CDR1 MDHEN and CDR2 SYDVKM are derived from the germline V gene.